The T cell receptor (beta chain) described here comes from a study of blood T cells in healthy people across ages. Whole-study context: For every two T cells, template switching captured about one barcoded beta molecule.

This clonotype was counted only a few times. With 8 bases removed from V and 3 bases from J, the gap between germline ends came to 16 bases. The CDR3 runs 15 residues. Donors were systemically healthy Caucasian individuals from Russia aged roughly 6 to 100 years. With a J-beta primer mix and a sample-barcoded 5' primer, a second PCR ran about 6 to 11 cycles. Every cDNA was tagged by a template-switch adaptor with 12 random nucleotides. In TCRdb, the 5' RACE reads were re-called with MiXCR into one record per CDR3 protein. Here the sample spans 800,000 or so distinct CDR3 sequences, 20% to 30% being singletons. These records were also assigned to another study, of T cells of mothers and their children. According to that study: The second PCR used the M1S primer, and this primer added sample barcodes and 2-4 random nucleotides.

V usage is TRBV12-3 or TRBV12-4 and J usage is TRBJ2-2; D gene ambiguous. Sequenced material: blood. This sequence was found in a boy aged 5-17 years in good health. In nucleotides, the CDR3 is TGTGCCAGCGCCAAATTGGATTCCGACACCGGGGAGCTGTTTTTT. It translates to CASAKLDSDTGELFF.